This TCR beta chain comes out of a study of CD8+CD57+ T cells in acquired aplastic anemia. Study summary: DNA per sorted CD4+ or CD8+ sample ranged 0.2 to 27.4 ug, averaging 3.2 ug.

The study's findings and limits: Overlap between patients and controls comprised roughly 28 CD8+ CDR3 sequences.

Patients included in sequencing had previously demonstrated CD8+CD57+ cell expansion by flow cytometry. Each patient had severe acquired aplastic anemia. In the case of this clonotype: Its antigen is not identified.

V was pared by 6 bases and J by 6 bases, with 15 bases between. There are 14 residues in the CDR3. The germline V gene encodes CDR1 SGHTA and CDR2 FQGNSA. Researchers used genomic DNA as the template to profile TCR beta VDJ and CDR3. TCRdb analysed the reads with MiXCR anew, one entry per CDR3 protein. The sample holds 180,000 or so distinct CDR3 sequences; roughly 65% are singletons and the top ten take approximately 42%. Sequencing was performed on sorted CD4+, CD8+, or CD8+CD57+ T cells (not recorded which) from PBMCs. The clonotype was recovered from a human donor with aplastic anemia. The gene calls are TRBV7-2 and TRBJ2-4; D is tentatively TRBD1 or TRBD2 (5 bases each). CDR3 amino acids: CASSPTTGGNIQYF. The CDR3 DNA sequence: TGTGCCAGCAGTCCGACCACTGGGGGAAACATTCAGTACTTC.